This TCR beta chain is from a study of blood T cell repertoires in COVID-19. Across the study: Nucleic acid was either cDNA or gDNA, and it came from T cells, B-cell-depleted T cells, or PBMCs.

Participants were placed into cohorts based on the clinical history they reported. The germline V gene has CDR1 SNHLY and CDR2 FYNNEI. There are 14 residues in the CDR3. Trimming removed 7 bases from V and 4 bases from J, with 14 bases in between. Original handling: Scientists estimated how many nucleated cells there were by amplifying reference gene primers. Only in-frame clones appear in the TCRdb table, and some are missing; sequencing was by immunoSEQ multiplex PCR. That table furnishes V, J and clone size, whereas the DNA furnished D and trimming. Among a few hundred thousand clones, roughly four fifths were seen once, and the ten largest hold approximately 5.4%.

The sequence was collected from a woman aged 50 to 60 who had recovered from COVID-19. Sequenced sample: PBMCs or T cells enriched from blood (not recorded which). The chain uses TRBV2 and TRBJ1-5; a possible D gene is TRBD1 (6 bases). CDR3 sequence (DNA): TGTGCCAGCATTCGGGACAAGAAGAATCAGCCCCAGCATTTT. Translated: CASIRDKKNQPQHF.